The 17 T cell receptor beta chains listed next were all sequenced from one sample in a study of cytomegalovirus exposure and HLA in healthy donors. 13 Jbeta primers and 60 Vbeta primers were used for the PCR. TCRdb's copy holds only in-frame clones and misses some; the assay was immunoSEQ multiplex PCR. This sample has about 160,000 clones; about 81% occur once, and the top ten carry more than 1.3%. Sequenced: PBMCs. The receptors were sampled from a girl aged 5-17 years in good health and CMV-seropositive.

V and J are TRBV5-4 and TRBJ1-4; D is unresolved. The ends were cut back, 4 bases at V and 8 bases at J, with 15 bases in the middle. The CDR3 sequence is 14 residues long. Per germline, CDR1 SGHNT and CDR2 YYREEE (reference sequence). The CDR3 reads CASSLGREKEKLFF. The CDR3 DNA reads TGTGCCAGCAGCCTGGGAAGAGAAAAGGAAAAACTGTTTTTT.

V and J are TRBV28 and TRBJ1-5; a weak D match, TRBD1 (6 bases). This CDR3 spans 14 amino acids. CDR1 and CDR2 from the germline V gene are MDHEN and SYDVKM. V was pared by 4 bases and J by 5 bases, with 12 bases between. The CDR3 reads CASSWDIFDQPQHF. CDR3 bases: TGTGCCAGCAGTTGGGACATATTCGATCAGCCCCAGCATTTT.

The chain links TRBV5-1 to TRBJ2-7; TRBD2 matches at 10 bases. Germline-derived CDR1 and CDR2 are SGHRS and YFSETQ. J lost 5 bases, V lost 5 bases, and 7 bases had no gene match. CDR3 size: 14 residues. This CDR3 is CASRDLAGDNEQYF. The CDR3 DNA reads as TGCGCCAGCAGGGACCTAGCGGGAGACAACGAGCAGTACTTC. The whole variable domain, remainder taken from reference TRBV5-1 and TRBJ2-7, is KAGVTQTPRYLIKTRGQQVTLSCSPISGHRSVSWYQQTPGQGLQFLFEYFSETQRNKGNFPGRFSGRQFSNSRSEMNVSTLELGDSALYLCASRDLAGDNEQYFGPGTRLTVT.

There are a few counts of this clone. The chain uses TRBV2 and TRBJ1-4; perhaps TRBD1 as D (5 bases). V was clipped by 5 bases and J by 4 bases, with 14 bases between them. CDR1 SNHLY and CDR2 FYNNEI come from the germline V gene. This CDR3 comprises 15 residues. The CDR3 here is CASSPVDSRNEKLFF. The CDR3 DNA is TGTGCCAGCAGTCCAGTAGACAGCCGTAATGAAAAACTGTTTTTT. The full variable domain, rest sourced from reference TRBV2 and TRBJ1-4, is EPEVTQTPSHQVTQMGQEVILRCVPISNHLYFYWYRQILGQKVEFLVSFYNNEISEKSEIFDDQFSVERPDGSNFTLKIRSTKLEDSAMYFCASSPVDSRNEKLFFGSGTQLSVL.

A few counts support this clone. The rearrangement links TRBV2 to TRBJ2-6; D gene uncertain. The CDR3 contains 15 residues. Trimming cost V 6 bases and J 0 bases, with 9 bases left between them. CDR1 and CDR2 from the germline V gene are SNHLY and FYNNEI. CDR3 sequence (DNA): TGTGCCAGCAGGACTGGAAGCTCTGGGGCCAACGTCCTGACTTTC. Its translation is CASRTGSSGANVLTF.

The chain has TRBV13 and TRBJ2-7; 8 bases line up with TRBD2. The CDR3 extends over 14 amino acids. J was trimmed by 7 bases and V by 3 bases; bases with no gene match: 8. Germline lookup yields CDR1 PRHDT and CDR2 FYEKMQ (reference sequence). CDR3 DNA: TGTGCCAGCAGCTTGCGGGGACCGGGGGGGGAGCAGTACTTC. Translating gives CASSLRGPGGEQYF.

The CDR3 DNA sequence: TGTGCCAGCAGTAGGGGGACAGGTGGAGGGGAGTACTTC. Translating it yields CASSRGTGGGEYF. This chain joins TRBV2 and TRBJ2-7; 8 nucleotides line up with TRBD1. CDR3 length: 13 residues. V shed 5 bases and J 11 bases; nucleotides not matched to a gene: 11. Germline V gives CDR1 SNHLY, CDR2 FYNNEI.

The gene calls are TRBV28 and TRBJ2-7, with D maybe TRBD1 (5 bases). V was pared by 2 bases and J by 0 bases, with 14 bases between. The CDR3 totals 16 residues. CDR1 is MDHEN, CDR2 SYDVKM, per germline. CDR3 amino acids: CASSLGMTDSSYEQYF. CDR3 sequence (DNA): TGTGCCAGCAGTTTAGGGATGACCGACAGCTCCTACGAGCAGTACTTC.

This sequence joins TRBV5-6 and TRBJ2-1; D is possibly TRBD2 (6 bases). V was pared by 0 bases and J by 0 bases, with 13 bases between. The V gene's germline CDR1 is SGHDT and CDR2 YYEEEE. This CDR3 is built from 17 residues. The CDR3 region is CASSLAGDGGSYNEQFF. In DNA form, the CDR3 reads TGTGCCAGCAGCTTGGCTGGGGACGGGGGCTCCTACAATGAGCAGTTCTTC.

The J gene is TRBJ1-2, the V gene TRBV27; D is unclear. Per the germline V gene, CDR1 is MNHEY and CDR2 is SMNVEV (reference sequence). The CDR3 is 15 amino acids. Trimming cost V 5 bases and J 5 bases, with 18 bases left between them. The CDR3 DNA reads TGTGCCAGCAGTACACGACCCGGGGAGGTTTATGGCTACACCTTC. It specifies CASSTRPGEVYGYTF.

The chain has TRBV7-2 and TRBJ2-2; 7 bases fit TRBD1. Looked up from germline, CDR1 is SGHTA and CDR2 is FQGNSA. This CDR3 spans 14 amino acids. V trimming: 7 bases; J trimming: 6 bases; junction bases outside the gene matches: 8. CDR3 nucleotide sequence: TGTGCCAGCATCATCGGGACAGTGGCCGGGGAGCTGTTTTTT. Translation: CASIIGTVAGELFF.

This CDR3 is CASSGRDFLGEQYF. In nucleotides, the CDR3 is TGTGCCAGCAGTGGCCGGGACTTCTTGGGCGAGCAGTACTTC. V is TRBV2 and J is TRBJ2-7; the D gene is possibly TRBD2 (6 bases). CDR3 length equals 14 residues. Germline CDR1 is SNHLY and CDR2 is FYNNEI. Trimming took 4 bases from V and 6 from J, leaving 16 bases between them.

The chain couples TRBV30 to TRBJ2-7, with a weak D call TRBD1 (5 bases). Germline-derived CDR1 and CDR2 are GTSNPN and SVGIG (reference sequence). CDR3 length: 16 residues. Trimming shortened V by 2 bases and J by 0 bases, and 17 bases separated the two germline ends. CDR3 nucleotides: TGTGCCTGGAGTAACGGCGTGGCAGGGTACTCCTACGAGCAGTACTTC. Translated, it gives CAWSNGVAGYSYEQYF.

The count of this clone is one. The chain links TRBV28 to TRBJ2-3; 8 nucleotides agree with TRBD1. CDR1 is MDHEN and CDR2 is SYDVKM in the germline V gene. The V and J ends lost 4 bases and 3 bases, in that order; junction bases with no gene match: 9. The CDR3 length is 16 residues. CDR3: CASSSPGQVKTDTQYF. In nucleotides, the CDR3 is TGTGCCAGCAGTTCCCCGGGACAGGTTAAGACAGATACGCAGTATTTT. Complete variable domain (other parts from reference TRBV28 and TRBJ2-3): DVKVTQSSRYLVKRTGEKVFLECVQDMDHENMFWYRQDPGLGLRLIYFSYDVKMKEKGDIPEGYSVSREKKERFSLILESASTNQTSMYLCASSSPGQVKTDTQYFGPGTRLTVL.

CDR3 DNA sequence: TGTGCCAGCAGACCGTATCTCCTCGGGGGCACTGAAGCTTTCTTT. Translated, it gives CASRPYLLGGTEAFF. V usage is TRBV6-5 and J usage is TRBJ1-1; a weak D match, TRBD1 (5 bases). This CDR3 spans 15 amino acids. Trimming took off 6 bases at V and 4 bases at J, with 18 bases between the two ends. Germline V gene data show CDR1 as MNHEY and CDR2 as SVGAGI.

Of note for this clone: At one end the junction does not follow the germline gene, possibly because of a read error. The rearrangement links TRBV7-9 to TRBJ2-1, with D possibly being TRBD2 (7 bases). The germline gives CDR1 SEHNR, CDR2 FQNEAQ (reference sequence). This CDR3 region has 16 residues. CDR3 loop: CSSRRGGDPSYNEQFF. In DNA form, the CDR3 reads TGTTCCAGCAGGAGGGGGGGGGACCCCTCCTACAATGAGCAGTTCTTC.

The chain recombines TRBV9 with TRBJ2-7; D ambiguous. The germline gives CDR1 SGDLS, CDR2 YYNGEE. The V and J ends lost 2 bases and 4 bases respectively, with 13 bases between them. This CDR3 is built from 14 residues. The CDR3 loop reads CASSVWLDTYEQYF. The DNA for the CDR3 is TGTGCCAGCAGCGTTTGGCTTGACACGTACGAGCAGTACTTC.